The T cell receptor (beta chain) under discussion was sequenced for a study of CD8+CD57+ T cells in acquired aplastic anemia. Whole-study context: Roughly 3.2 ug was the average amount of DNA from sorted CD4+ and CD8+ cells. Study-level findings and limits: In CD8+ cells, Simpson's diversity showed no significant difference between patients and controls. The number of CD8+ CDR3 sequences shared by patients and controls was twenty-nine.

Genomic DNA templated the TCR beta VDJ and CDR3 profiling. TCRdb used MiXCR to reprocess the reads, holding one entry per CDR3 protein. Altogether under 200,000 distinct CDR3 sequences are present, 71% being singletons, with the ten largest covering 45% to 60%. Previously, flow cytometry had revealed CD8+CD57+ cell expansion in the patients chosen for sequencing. With regard to this clonotype: Antigen unknown.

V lost 0 bases, J lost 8 bases, and 7 bases lay in between. Germline CDR1 and CDR2: SQVTM and ANQGSEA. There are 11 residues in the CDR3. Sequencing was performed on sorted CD4+, CD8+, or CD8+CD57+ T cells (not recorded which) from PBMCs. The origin of this receptor is a human donor with aplastic anemia. The chain joins TRBV29-1 to TRBJ1-2; D possibly corresponds to TRBD1 (5 bases). In DNA form, the CDR3 reads TGCAGCGTTGAAGATCGGGGCGGCTACACCTTC. It translates to CSVEDRGGYTF.